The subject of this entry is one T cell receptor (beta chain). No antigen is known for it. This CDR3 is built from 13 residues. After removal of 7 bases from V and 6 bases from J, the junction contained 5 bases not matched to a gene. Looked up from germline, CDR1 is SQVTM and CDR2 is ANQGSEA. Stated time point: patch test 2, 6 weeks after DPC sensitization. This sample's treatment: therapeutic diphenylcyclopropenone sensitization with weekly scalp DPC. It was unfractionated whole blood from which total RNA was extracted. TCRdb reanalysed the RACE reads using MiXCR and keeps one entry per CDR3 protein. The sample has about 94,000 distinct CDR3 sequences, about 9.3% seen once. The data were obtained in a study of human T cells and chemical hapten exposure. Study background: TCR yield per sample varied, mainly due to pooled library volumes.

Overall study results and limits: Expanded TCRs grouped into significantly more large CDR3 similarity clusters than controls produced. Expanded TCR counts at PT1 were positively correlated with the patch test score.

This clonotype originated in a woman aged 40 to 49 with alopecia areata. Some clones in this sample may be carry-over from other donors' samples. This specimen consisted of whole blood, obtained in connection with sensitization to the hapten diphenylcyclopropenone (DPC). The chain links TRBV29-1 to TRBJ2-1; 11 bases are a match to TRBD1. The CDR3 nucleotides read TGCAGCGGTACCGGGACAGGGGGCAATGAGCAGTTCTTC. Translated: CSGTGTGGNEQFF.